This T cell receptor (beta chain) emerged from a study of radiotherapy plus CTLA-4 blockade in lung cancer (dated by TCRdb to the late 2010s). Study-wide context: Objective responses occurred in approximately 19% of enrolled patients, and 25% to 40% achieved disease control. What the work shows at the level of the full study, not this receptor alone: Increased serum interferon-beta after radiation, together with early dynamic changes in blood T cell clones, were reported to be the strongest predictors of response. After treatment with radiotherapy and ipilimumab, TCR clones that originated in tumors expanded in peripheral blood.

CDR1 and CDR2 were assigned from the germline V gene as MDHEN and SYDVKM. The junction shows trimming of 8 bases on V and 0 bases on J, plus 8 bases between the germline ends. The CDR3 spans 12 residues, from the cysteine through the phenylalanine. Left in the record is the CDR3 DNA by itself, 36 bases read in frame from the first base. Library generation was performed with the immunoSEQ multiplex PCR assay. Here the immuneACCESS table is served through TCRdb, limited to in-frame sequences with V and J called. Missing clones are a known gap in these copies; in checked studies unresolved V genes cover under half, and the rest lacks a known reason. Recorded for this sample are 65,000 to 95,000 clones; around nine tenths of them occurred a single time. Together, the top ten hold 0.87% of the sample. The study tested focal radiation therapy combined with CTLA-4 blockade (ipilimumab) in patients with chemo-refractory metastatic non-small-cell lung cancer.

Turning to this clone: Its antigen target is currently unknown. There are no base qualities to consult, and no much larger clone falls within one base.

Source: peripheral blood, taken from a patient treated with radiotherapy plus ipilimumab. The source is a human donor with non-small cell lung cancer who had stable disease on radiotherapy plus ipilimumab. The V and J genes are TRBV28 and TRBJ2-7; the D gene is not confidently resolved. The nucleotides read TGTGCCAGCCAGAGGAGCTCCTACGAGCAGTACTTC. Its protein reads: CASQRSSYEQYF.